The rows below give T cell receptor beta chains drawn from one sample of a study of T cells in Graves' hyperthyroidism and ophthalmopathy. TCRdb passed the multiplex PCR reads through MiXCR, listing each CDR3 protein once. The repertoire consists of 450,000 to 500,000 distinct CDR3 sequences, with approximately 23% occurring once and the leading ten covering around 54%. The specimen was blood. Receptors originate from a woman aged 65 to 85 with Graves' ophthalmopathy. The CDR3 runs from the conserved cysteine through the conserved F or W.

TRBV30	TRBJ1-5	CAWSPDRVNQPQHF
TRBV20-1	TRBJ2-1	CSVSRSSGFNEQFF
TRBV15	TRBJ2-2	CATSRDRGRENTGELFF
TRBV15	TRBJ2-1	CATSRDKGTSGNNEQFF
TRBV18	TRBJ2-7	CASSPISETREQYF
TRBV28	TRBJ2-7	CASSSGQASYEQYF
TRBV12-3/TRBV12-4	TRBJ1-1	CASRTLPGQNTEAFF
TRBV27	TRBJ2-7	CASSLSTSGSHEQYF
TRBV28	TRBJ1-1	CASSQTGFNTEAFF
TRBV29-1	TRBJ1-1	CSAKGAANTEAFF
TRBV5-5	TRBJ1-1	CASSFLPVNTEAFF
TRBV6-2/TRBV6-3	TRBJ2-5	CASSFPVGETQYF
TRBV20-1	TRBJ1-5	CSAPGQGAHQPQHF
TRBV28	TRBJ2-7	CASSPLRHEQYF
TRBV12-3/TRBV12-4	TRBJ2-5	CASSPSGRAGETQYF
TRBV5-1	TRBJ2-3	CASSPGEATDTQYF
TRBV15	TRBJ2-2	CATSSNRRTNTGELFF
TRBV11-2	TRBJ2-5	CASSLGLAEETQYF